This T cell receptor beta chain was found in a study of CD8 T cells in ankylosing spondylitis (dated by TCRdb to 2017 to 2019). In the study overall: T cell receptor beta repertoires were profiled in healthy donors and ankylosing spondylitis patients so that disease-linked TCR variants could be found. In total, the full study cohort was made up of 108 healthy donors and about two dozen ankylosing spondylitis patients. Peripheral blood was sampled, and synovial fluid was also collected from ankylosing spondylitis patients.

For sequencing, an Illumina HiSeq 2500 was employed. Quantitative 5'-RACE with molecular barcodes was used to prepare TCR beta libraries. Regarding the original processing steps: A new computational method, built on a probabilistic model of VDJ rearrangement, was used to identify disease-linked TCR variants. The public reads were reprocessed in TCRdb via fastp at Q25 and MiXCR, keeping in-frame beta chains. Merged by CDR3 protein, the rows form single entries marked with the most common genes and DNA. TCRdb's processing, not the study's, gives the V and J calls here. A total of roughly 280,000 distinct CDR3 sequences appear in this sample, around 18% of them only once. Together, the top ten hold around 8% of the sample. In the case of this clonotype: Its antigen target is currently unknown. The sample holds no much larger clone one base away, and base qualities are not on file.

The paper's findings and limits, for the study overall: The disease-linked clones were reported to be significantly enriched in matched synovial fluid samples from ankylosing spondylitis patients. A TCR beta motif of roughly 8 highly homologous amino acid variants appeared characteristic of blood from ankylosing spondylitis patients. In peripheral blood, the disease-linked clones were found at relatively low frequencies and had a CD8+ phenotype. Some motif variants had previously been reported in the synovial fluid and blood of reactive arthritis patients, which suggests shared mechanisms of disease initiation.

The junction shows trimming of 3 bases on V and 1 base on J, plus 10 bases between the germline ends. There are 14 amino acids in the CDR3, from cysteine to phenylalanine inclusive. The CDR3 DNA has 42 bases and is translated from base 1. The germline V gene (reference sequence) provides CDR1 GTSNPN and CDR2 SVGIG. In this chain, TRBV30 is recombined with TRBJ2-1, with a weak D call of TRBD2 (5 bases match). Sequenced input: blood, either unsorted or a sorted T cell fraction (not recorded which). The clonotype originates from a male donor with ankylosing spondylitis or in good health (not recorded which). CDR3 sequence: CAWSEGDSYNEQFF. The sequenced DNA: TGTGCCTGGAGCGAGGGTGATTCCTACAATGAGCAGTTCTTC.